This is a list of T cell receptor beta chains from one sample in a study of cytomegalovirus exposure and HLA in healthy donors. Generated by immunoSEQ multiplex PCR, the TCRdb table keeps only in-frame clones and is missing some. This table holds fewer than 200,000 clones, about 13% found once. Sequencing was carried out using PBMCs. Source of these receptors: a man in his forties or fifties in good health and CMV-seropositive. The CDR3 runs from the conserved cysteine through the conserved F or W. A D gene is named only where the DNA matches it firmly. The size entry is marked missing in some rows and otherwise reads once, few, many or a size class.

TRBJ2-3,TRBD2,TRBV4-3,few,TGCGCCAGCAGCCGGAGTAGCGGGGGGGCGACAGATACGCAGTATTTT,CASSRSSGGATDTQYF
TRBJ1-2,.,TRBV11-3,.,TGTGCCAGCAGCTCCGGGACTAACTATGGCTACACCTTC,CASSSGTNYGYTF
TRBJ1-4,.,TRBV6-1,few,TGTGCCAGCAGTGGCCATGGGCCTGCTCGTGAAAAACTGTTTTTT,CASSGHGPAREKLFF
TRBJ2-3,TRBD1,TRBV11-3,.,TGTGCCAGCAGCCCGGGACAGGGTGGTGGAACAGATACGCAGTATTTT,CASSPGQGGGTDTQYF
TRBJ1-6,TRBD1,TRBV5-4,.,TGTGCCAGCAGCAGAGGGACAGCATATAATTCACCCCTCCACTTT,CASSRGTAYNSPLHF
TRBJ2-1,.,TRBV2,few,TGTGCCAGCAGTGGTGGTTCTAGCTCCTACAATGAGCAGTTCTTC,CASSGGSSSYNEQFF
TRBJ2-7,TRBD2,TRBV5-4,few,TGTGCCAGCAGCTTGGCCGGGGGGGCCTACGAGCAGTACTTC,CASSLAGGAYEQYF
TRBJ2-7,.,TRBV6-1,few,TGTGCCAGCAGTGAATTAGTAGGGGCCGGCGAGCAGTACTTC,CASSELVGAGEQYF
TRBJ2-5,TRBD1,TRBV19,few,TGTGCCAGTAGTATAGGGGGACAGGGAGGAGAGACCCAGTACTTC,CASSIGGQGGETQYF
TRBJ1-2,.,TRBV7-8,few,TGTGCCAGCAGCTCAATCGTGGGGGGTTTCAATGGCTACACCTTC,CASSSIVGGFNGYTF
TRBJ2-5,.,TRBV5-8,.,TGTGCCAGCAGCTTTTCTCAAGAGACCCAGTACTTC,CASSFSQETQYF
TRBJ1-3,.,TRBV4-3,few,TGCGCCAGCAGCCAAGGGGACGGGGGAGCTGGAAACACCATATATTTT,CASSQGDGGAGNTIYF
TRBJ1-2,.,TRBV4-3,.,TGCGCCAGCAGCCAAGATATACAGACAGGCAACTATGGCTACACCTTC,CASSQDIQTGNYGYTF
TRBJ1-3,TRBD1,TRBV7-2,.,TGTGCCAGCAGAACCGGGACAGAAAACACCATATATTTT,CASRTGTENTIYF
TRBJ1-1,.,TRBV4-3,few,TGCGCCAGCAGCCAAGATCGGGTGAGGGCTGAAGCTTTCTTT,CASSQDRVRAEAFF
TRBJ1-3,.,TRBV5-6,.,TGTGCCAGCAGTCACAGGGCTACTGGAAACACCATATATTTT,CASSHRATGNTIYF
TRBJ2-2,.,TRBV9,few,TGTGCCAGCAGCGTAGATAGCAGCAACACCGGGGAGCTGTTTTTT,CASSVDSSNTGELFF
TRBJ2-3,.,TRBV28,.,TGTGCCAGCAGTTCGACGCCTCCGAGGGTAGATACGCAGTATTTT,CASSSTPPRVDTQYF
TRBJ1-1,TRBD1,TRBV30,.,TGTGCCTGGGGACAGGGGAGGGCTTTCTTT,CAWGQGRAFF
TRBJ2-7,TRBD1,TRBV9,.,TGTGCCAGCAGCGTTTCCGGGACAGCGAGCACCTACGAGCAGTACTTC,CASSVSGTASTYEQYF
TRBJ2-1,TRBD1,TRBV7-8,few,TGTGCCAGCAGCACCAGATCGGGAGACAGGGGTAACCATGAGCAGTTCTTC,CASSTRSGDRGNHEQFF
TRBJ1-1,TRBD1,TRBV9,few,TGTGCCAGCAGCGTAGCCCCGGCAGGGGGCGGGAGCACTGAAGCTTTCTTT,CASSVAPAGGGSTEAFF
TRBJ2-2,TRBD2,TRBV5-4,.,TGTGCCAGCAGCTCCCGACTAGCGGGGGTCGGGGAGCTGTTTTTT,CASSSRLAGVGELFF